What follows are 14 T cell receptor beta chains derived from one specimen sequenced in a study of early T cells in non-severe SARS-CoV-2 infection. Using its own MiXCR run on the 5' RACE reads, TCRdb lists one record per CDR3 protein. Of around 100,000 distinct CDR3 sequences in the sample, approximately 16% were seen once. The sequenced sample was whole blood. These receptors were collected from an adult who was a healthcare worker with PCR-confirmed SARS-CoV-2 infection or an uninfected control (not recorded which).

This clonotype was seen more than once but under ten times. This chain links TRBV4-3 with TRBJ1-2; tentative D call: TRBD1 (5 bases). The ends were cut back, 3 bases at V and 2 bases at J, with 16 bases in the middle. CDR1 is LGHNA, CDR2 YSLEER, per germline. The CDR3 loop spans 16 amino acids. The CDR3 sequence is CASSQARGWANYGYTF. The CDR3 nucleotides are TGCGCCAGCAGCCAGGCGAGGGGATGGGCCAACTATGGCTACACCTTC.

The rearrangement links TRBV20-1 to TRBJ2-3, with TRBD1 identical over 8 bases. V lost 4 bases to trimming and J lost 1 base; unmatched junction nucleotides: 4. Germline V CDR1 and CDR2: DFQATT, SNEGSKA (reference sequence). This CDR3 contains 14 residues. The CDR3 reads CSATGGRGTDTQYF. CDR3 DNA: TGCAGTGCTACAGGGGGCAGGGGCACAGATACGCAGTATTTT.

The rearrangement links TRBV6-2 or TRBV6-3 to TRBJ1-5; D not resolved. This CDR3 contains 13 residues. The V gene's germline CDR1 is MNHEY and CDR2 SVGEGT. The germline V and J ends were trimmed by 3 bases and 9 bases, with 12 bases remaining between them. This CDR3 reads CASSYQLPRPQHF. CDR3 bases: TGTGCCAGCAGTTATCAACTGCCAAGGCCCCAGCATTTT.

V is TRBV5-4 and J is TRBJ2-3; possible D gene TRBD2, 6 bases. The CDR3 has 14 residues. Looked up from germline, CDR1 is SGHNT and CDR2 is YYREEE (reference sequence). V lost 5 bases and J lost 2, with 12 bases in between. CDR3 coding DNA: TGTGCCAGCAGATTCGGGGGAACCACAGATACGCAGTATTTT. Residues: CASRFGGTTDTQYF.

At least ten counts were recorded for this clonotype. This chain uses TRBV20-1 with TRBJ2-2, with D perhaps TRBD2 (7 bases). Germline lookup yields CDR1 DFQATT and CDR2 SNEGSKA (reference sequence). This CDR3 has 15 residues. Trimming took off 2 bases at V and 6 bases at J, with 16 bases between the two ends. CDR3 amino acids: CSARPSGRGPGELFF. The CDR3 coding sequence is TGCAGTGCTAGACCTAGCGGTCGGGGGCCCGGGGAGCTGTTTTTT.

Only a few counts were recorded for this clonotype. The J gene is TRBJ1-3, the V gene TRBV29-1; 7 positions match TRBD1. Germline loops: CDR1 SQVTM, CDR2 ANQGSEA. V gave up 7 bases and J gave up 0 bases; unmatched junction bases: 3. The CDR3 sequence is 13 residues long. In DNA, the CDR3 is TGCAGCGCCGGGACAGCCTCTGGAAACACCATATATTTT. This encodes CSAGTASGNTIYF.

The chain has TRBV28 and TRBJ2-4; D unclear. This CDR3 spans 11 amino acids. V lost 7 bases, J lost 7 bases, and 8 bases lay in between. The germline V gene encodes CDR1 MDHEN and CDR2 SYDVKM. The CDR3 region is CASNLDNIQYF. Written as DNA, the CDR3 is TGTGCCAGCAACCTAGACAACATTCAGTACTTC.

The table lists this clonotype with many counts. The genes are TRBV6-2 or TRBV6-3 and TRBJ2-7, with TRBD2 matching over 7 bases. This CDR3 has 14 amino acids. V dropped 4 bases and J dropped 0; count of bases not matched to a gene: 3. CDR1 and CDR2 (germline): MNHEY, SVGEGT. The CDR3 is CASSSGGSSYEQYF. DNA for the CDR3: TGTGCCAGCAGTTCCGGCGGGAGCTCCTACGAGCAGTACTTC.

This clonotype has at least ten counts. V usage is TRBV27 and J usage is TRBJ1-6; the D gene is possibly TRBD1 (6 bases). Between the trimmed V and J ends, which lost 0 bases and 4 bases, there was a span of 10 bases. CDR1 MNHEY and CDR2 SMNVEV come from the germline V gene (reference sequence). The CDR3 has 16 amino acids. The CDR3 nucleotides read TGTGCCAGCAGTTTATCAGGGGGTCAGTATAATTCACCCCTCCACTTT. Translated: CASSLSGGQYNSPLHF.

By share of the sample, this clonotype is medium-sized. The chain links TRBV28 to TRBJ1-2, with D perhaps matching TRBD1 (5 bases). The CDR3 is made up of 15 amino acids. Trimming took 5 bases from V and 4 from J, leaving 17 bases between them. Germline CDR1 and CDR2: MDHEN and SYDVKM. As DNA, the CDR3 is TGTGCCAGCAGTACGCGACAGCCAATCTCCTATGGCTACACCTTC. It encodes CASSTRQPISYGYTF.

This clonotype was seen a handful of times. This chain joins TRBV5-5 and TRBJ2-3; no reliable D call. V lost 0 bases, J lost 5 bases, and 7 bases lay in between. CDR3 size: 13 residues. Germline V gives CDR1 SGHKS, CDR2 YYEKEE (reference sequence). CDR3 residues: CASSLDWGDTQYF. In DNA, the CDR3 is TGTGCCAGCAGCTTGGACTGGGGAGATACGCAGTATTTT.

This clonotype has a handful of counts. This chain links TRBV14 with TRBJ1-4; D ambiguous. Looked up from germline, CDR1 is SGHDN and CDR2 is FVKESK. This CDR3 contains 12 residues. Trimming stripped 3 bases from V and 7 bases from J, with 6 bases between. Written as DNA, the CDR3 is TGTGCCAGCAGCCACACGGCTGAAAAACTGTTTTTT. Translating it yields CASSHTAEKLFF.

The genes are TRBV12-3 or TRBV12-4 and TRBJ1-5; tentative D call: TRBD1 (5 bases). The V gene lost 5 bases and the J gene lost 4 bases, with 9 bases spanning the gap. The length of the CDR3 is 13 residues. As DNA, the CDR3 is TGTGCCAGCAGTGACAGTTGGAATCAGCCCCAGCATTTT. It translates to CASSDSWNQPQHF.

This clonotype was observed a handful of times. This chain uses TRBV27 with TRBJ2-1, with 9 bases identical to TRBD2. Germline V gene data show CDR1 as MNHEY and CDR2 as SMNVEV (reference sequence). The CDR3 consists of 15 residues. V shed 5 bases, J shed 2 bases, and the junction held 4 bases outside the gene matches. In nucleotides, the CDR3 is TGTGCCAGCAGTAGACTAGCGGACACCTACAATGAGCAGTTCTTC. Translated: CASSRLADTYNEQFF.